The clone carrying this T cell receptor beta chain appeared once. The table came from immunoSEQ multiplex PCR; TCRdb's copy has only in-frame clones and leaves some out. In the table there are 20,000 to 30,000 clones, approximately 71% of which are singletons. These data originate in a study of cytotoxic CD8 clonotypes in ibrutinib-treated CLL. The sequence was obtained from a human donor with chronic lymphocytic leukemia. The sample here was PBMCs, taken after 12 months of ibrutinib treatment.

The CDR3 DNA follows: TGTGCCAGCAGCCTAACGCGGACAGTGAACACTGAAGCTTTCTTT. It translates to CASSLTRTVNTEAFF. The chain links TRBV7-8 to TRBJ1-1, with D maybe TRBD1 (6 bases). Trimming removed 5 bases at V and 0 bases at J, with 13 bases between. In germline, CDR1 is SGHVS, CDR2 FQNEAQ. The CDR3 loop spans 15 amino acids.